These 24 T cell receptor beta chains were all obtained from the same sample, sequenced in a study of blood T cell repertoires in COVID-19. Assay used: immunoSEQ multiplex PCR; TCRdb lists only in-frame clones, some missing. The sample has a few hundred thousand clones, roughly 84% seen once; the top ten hold 1%. Source material: peripheral blood. These receptors were obtained from a man over 45 with active or convalescent COVID-19.

The rearrangement uses TRBV5-1 and TRBJ2-1; 11 bases fit TRBD2. In germline, CDR1 is SGHRS, CDR2 YFSETQ. The J segment lost 0 bases and the V segment lost 2 bases, leaving 4 bases of the junction unmatched. This CDR3 spans 17 amino acids. The CDR3 reads CASSFPLAGGSYNEQFF. CDR3 nucleotide sequence: TGCGCCAGCAGCTTCCCCCTAGCGGGGGGCTCCTACAATGAGCAGTTCTTC.

This clone was detected a few times. V usage is TRBV19 and J usage is TRBJ1-5; 7 bases match TRBD1. The germline V gene has CDR1 LNHDA and CDR2 SQIVND (reference sequence). The CDR3 has 13 residues. Unmatched junction bases numbered 3, after V lost 6 bases and J lost 4 bases. CDR3 DNA: TGTGCCAGTAGAGGGACAGTTAATCAGCCCCAGCATTTT. Its translation is CASRGTVNQPQHF. The complete variable domain, with remaining parts taken from reference TRBV19 and TRBJ1-5, reads DGGITQSPKYLFRKEGQNVTLSCEQNLNHDAMYWYRQDPGQGLRLIYYSQIVNDFQKGDIAEGYSVSREKKESFPLTVTSAQKNPTAFYLCASRGTVNQPQHFGDGTRLSIL.

The rearrangement links TRBV30 to TRBJ1-3; perhaps TRBD1 as D (5 bases). The CDR3 totals 14 residues. V lost 2 bases to trimming and J lost 3 bases, with 11 bases between them. Germline assignment: CDR1 GTSNPN and CDR2 SVGIG (reference sequence). The CDR3 DNA reads as TGTGCCTGGAGTAAAGGGGCTGGTGGAAACACCATATATTTT. This codes for CAWSKGAGGNTIYF. The full variable domain, rest sourced from reference TRBV30 and TRBJ1-3, is SQTIHQWPATLVQPVGSPLSLECTVEGTSNPNLYWYRQAAGRGLQLLFYSVGIGQISSEVPQNLSASRPQDRQFILSSKKLLLSDSGFYLCAWSKGAGGNTIYFGEGSWLTVV.

The chain carries TRBV7-3 and TRBJ1-2, with 7 bases that match TRBD1. The CDR3 loop spans 13 amino acids. J gave up 4 bases and V 5 bases, and 4 bases lay outside the gene matches. Germline V gives CDR1 SGHTA, CDR2 FQGTGA. The CDR3 bases are TGTGCCAGCAGCGCGACAGGGTCCTATGGCTACACCTTC. This codes for CASSATGSYGYTF.

V is TRBV5-1 and J is TRBJ2-5; the D gene is possibly TRBD1 (6 bases). Trimming shortened V by 5 bases and J by 3 bases, and 17 bases separated the two germline ends. Germline assignment: CDR1 SGHRS and CDR2 YFSETQ. This CDR3 has 15 residues. This CDR3 is CASRSMPGQKETQYF. Here the CDR3 DNA reads TGCGCCAGCAGATCAATGCCGGGACAAAAAGAGACCCAGTACTTC. The full variable domain, rest sourced from reference TRBV5-1 and TRBJ2-5, is KAGVTQTPRYLIKTRGQQVTLSCSPISGHRSVSWYQQTPGQGLQFLFEYFSETQRNKGNFPGRFSGRQFSNSRSEMNVSTLELGDSALYLCASRSMPGQKETQYFGPGTRLLVL.

A few counts support this clone. The gene calls are TRBV10-3 and TRBJ2-7, with TRBD1 matching 10 bases. CDR1 ENHRY and CDR2 SYGVKD come from the germline V gene. J was trimmed by 1 base and V by 11 bases; bases with no gene match: 5. The CDR3 length is 13 residues. The CDR3 loop is CAARDRGSYEQYF. The CDR3 bases are TGTGCCGCCCGGGACAGGGGTTCCTACGAGCAGTACTTC.

The chain is built from TRBV9 and TRBJ2-7, with D possibly matching TRBD2 (6 bases). The CDR3 has 14 residues. CDR1 SGDLS and CDR2 YYNGEE come from the germline V gene. Deletions cut 0 bases from V and 1 base from J, with 8 bases between. The CDR3 DNA is TGTGCCAGCAGCGTAGCGGGGGAATCCTACGAGCAGTACTTC. Amino acids: CASSVAGESYEQYF. The full variable domain, with the rest looked up from reference TRBV9 and TRBJ2-7, is DSGVTQTPKHLITATGQRVTLRCSPRSGDLSVYWYQQSLDQGLQFLIQYYNGEERAKGNILERFSAQQFPDLHSELNLSSLELGDSALYFCASSVAGESYEQYFGPGTRLTVT.

The chain employs TRBV2 and TRBJ1-5; weak D call: TRBD1 (6 bases). Trimming stripped 2 bases from V and 3 bases from J, with 11 bases between. The germline CDR1 and CDR2 sequences are SNHLY and FYNNEI. This CDR3 is 15 amino acids long. In DNA form, the CDR3 reads TGTGCCAGCAGTGAACCCCGACAGGACAATCAGCCCCAGCATTTT. Translation: CASSEPRQDNQPQHF.

V is TRBV7-2 and J is TRBJ2-2, with a weak D call TRBD1 (5 bases). This CDR3 has 13 amino acids. Trimming removed 7 bases from V and 7 bases from J, with 13 bases in between. Germline CDR1 is SGHTA and CDR2 is FQGNSA. The CDR3: CASTPGHGGELFF. The CDR3 bases are TGTGCCAGCACCCCCGGACATGGCGGGGAGCTGTTTTTT.

Only a few counts were recorded for this clone. V usage is TRBV9 and J usage is TRBJ2-5, with D possibly TRBD1 on 6 matching bases. Per germline, CDR1 SGDLS and CDR2 YYNGEE. V was cut by 5 bases and J by 2 bases, with 19 bases left in between. This CDR3 is 16 amino acids long. This CDR3 is CASSAGASFVQETQYF. The CDR3 DNA is TGTGCCAGCAGTGCAGGGGCTAGCTTCGTGCAAGAGACCCAGTACTTC.

This clone appeared a single time. V is TRBV2 and J is TRBJ2-1; 11 positions agree with TRBD1. V shed 5 bases and J 4 bases; nucleotides not matched to a gene: 10. CDR1 is SNHLY and CDR2 is FYNNEI in the germline V gene. This CDR3 is 17 amino acids long. The CDR3: CASSQGSGQGAYNEQFF. Written as DNA, the CDR3 is TGTGCCAGCAGTCAAGGTTCAGGACAGGGGGCTTACAATGAGCAGTTCTTC.

V usage is TRBV28 and J usage is TRBJ1-5, with a weak D call TRBD1 (6 bases). Per germline, CDR1 MDHEN and CDR2 SYDVKM. This CDR3 region has 16 residues. V was trimmed by 2 bases and J by 2 bases, leaving 13 bases between them. DNA of the CDR3: TGTGCCAGCAGTTTAAGGGGGGGTGGGCGCAATCAGCCCCAGCATTTT. Translating gives CASSLRGGGRNQPQHF.

The chain is built from TRBV9 and TRBJ2-2; TRBD2 matches 11 bases. J gave up 4 bases and V 2 bases, and 4 bases lay outside the gene matches. Looked up from germline, CDR1 is SGDLS and CDR2 is YYNGEE. This CDR3 has 16 residues. CDR3 bases: TGTGCCAGCAGCGTCGGGCTAGCGGGGGGCACCGGGGAGCTGTTTTTT. It specifies CASSVGLAGGTGELFF.

This chain uses TRBV11-2 with TRBJ1-2; D not resolved. Trimming pared 2 bases from V and 4 bases from J, leaving 8 bases between. In germline, CDR1 is SGHAT, CDR2 FQNNGV. The CDR3 runs 13 residues. The CDR3 protein is CASSLNEGYGYTF. CDR3 coding DNA: TGTGCCAGCAGCTTAAATGAGGGCTATGGCTACACCTTC.

The J gene is TRBJ1-6, the V gene TRBV2; 7 bases match TRBD1. From germline, CDR1 is SNHLY and CDR2 FYNNEI. CDR3 length: 14 amino acids. Trimming at V came to 8 bases and at J to 10 bases, leaving 11 bases not matched to a gene. In DNA, the CDR3 is TGTGCCAGCTGCATGACAGGGTCTGGGTCACCCCTCCACTTT. Residues: CASCMTGSGSPLHF. Combining the CDR3 with reference TRBV2 and TRBJ1-6 gives the whole variable domain EPEVTQTPSHQVTQMGQEVILRCVPISNHLYFYWYRQILGQKVEFLVSFYNNEISEKSEIFDDQFSVERPDGSNFTLKIRSTKLEDSAMYFCASCMTGSGSPLHFGNGTRLTVT.

The sample holds a few counts of this clone. V is TRBV7-9 and J is TRBJ2-1; 8 positions agree with TRBD2. Per the germline V gene, CDR1 is SEHNR and CDR2 is FQNEAQ (reference sequence). With 3 bases clipped from V and 3 bases from J, the junction kept 4 bases outside the gene matches. This CDR3 contains 15 residues. The CDR3 nucleotides read TGTGCCAGCAGCTTTTATAGCGGGGACTACAATGAGCAGTTCTTC. Translation: CASSFYSGDYNEQFF.

The chain uses TRBV7-3 and TRBJ2-2, with D perhaps matching TRBD2 (5 bases). The CDR3 is 13 amino acids. Trimming took 3 bases from V and 7 from J, leaving 9 bases between them. Germline-derived CDR1 and CDR2 are SGHTA and FQGTGA. DNA of the CDR3: TGTGCCAGCAGCTTCGAGGGTGACGGGGAGCTGTTTTTT. Residues: CASSFEGDGELFF.

The V and J genes are TRBV4-1 and TRBJ1-1; D perhaps matches TRBD1 (6 bases). The CDR3 covers 14 residues. The germline gives CDR1 MGHRA, CDR2 YSYEKL. Trimming cost V 9 bases and J 7 bases, with 21 bases left between them. The CDR3 sequence is CARVDSGVGSEAFF. The DNA of the CDR3 is TGCGCCAGGGTGGACAGCGGGGTTGGGAGTGAAGCTTTCTTT.

V is TRBV4-3 and J is TRBJ1-1; the D gene is possibly TRBD1 (6 bases). Per the germline V gene, CDR1 is LGHNA and CDR2 is YSLEER. The length of the CDR3 is 11 residues. Deletions cut 4 bases from V and 10 bases from J, with 10 bases between. The CDR3 DNA reads TGCGCCAGCAGCCTACAGGGTCCAGCTTTCTTT. Its translation: CASSLQGPAFF.

The CDR3 region is CASSELDGGETQYF. For the CDR3, the DNA is TGTGCCAGCAGTGAACTAGACGGGGGAGAGACCCAGTACTTC. V is TRBV25-1 and J is TRBJ2-5; possible D gene TRBD2, 6 bases. CDR1 is MGHDK and CDR2 is SYGVNS in the germline V gene. CDR3 length equals 14 residues. Trimming cost V 2 bases and J 4 bases, with 11 bases left between them.

This rearrangement joins TRBV5-1 to TRBJ1-1, with no clear D. The germline V gene encodes CDR1 SGHRS and CDR2 YFSETQ. The CDR3 runs 13 residues. V lost 4 bases and J 3 bases, leaving 10 bases between the germline ends. The CDR3 reads CASSLAQYTEAFF. The CDR3 nucleotides are TGCGCCAGCAGCCTGGCACAGTACACTGAAGCTTTCTTT.

This chain joins TRBV30 and TRBJ1-5; tentatively, D is TRBD1 (6 bases). Looked up from germline, CDR1 is GTSNPN and CDR2 is SVGIG (reference sequence). V lost 3 bases, J lost 6 bases, and 12 bases lay in between. The CDR3 runs 13 residues. CDR3 residues: CAWSDRGTQPQHF. The CDR3 nucleotides are TGTGCCTGGAGCGATAGGGGGACTCAGCCCCAGCATTTT.

A single count supports this clone. This chain joins TRBV4-2 and TRBJ1-6; TRBD1 is a possible D gene (5 bases). Trimming removed 5 bases at V and 5 bases at J, with 16 bases between. Per the germline V gene, CDR1 is LGHNA and CDR2 is YNFKEQ. The CDR3 has 16 residues. This CDR3 reads CASSKTAAGDNSPLHF. DNA for the CDR3: TGTGCCAGCAGCAAGACAGCCGCAGGTGATAATTCACCCCTCCACTTT.

The V gene is TRBV11-1, the J gene TRBJ1-2; D call uncertain. CDR3 size: 13 residues. CDR1 is SGHAT and CDR2 is FQDESV in the germline V gene (reference sequence). Trimming stripped 3 bases from V and 5 bases from J, with 10 bases between. CDR3: CASSFNTQYGYTF. The CDR3, as DNA: TGTGCCAGCAGCTTCAACACACAGTATGGCTACACCTTC.